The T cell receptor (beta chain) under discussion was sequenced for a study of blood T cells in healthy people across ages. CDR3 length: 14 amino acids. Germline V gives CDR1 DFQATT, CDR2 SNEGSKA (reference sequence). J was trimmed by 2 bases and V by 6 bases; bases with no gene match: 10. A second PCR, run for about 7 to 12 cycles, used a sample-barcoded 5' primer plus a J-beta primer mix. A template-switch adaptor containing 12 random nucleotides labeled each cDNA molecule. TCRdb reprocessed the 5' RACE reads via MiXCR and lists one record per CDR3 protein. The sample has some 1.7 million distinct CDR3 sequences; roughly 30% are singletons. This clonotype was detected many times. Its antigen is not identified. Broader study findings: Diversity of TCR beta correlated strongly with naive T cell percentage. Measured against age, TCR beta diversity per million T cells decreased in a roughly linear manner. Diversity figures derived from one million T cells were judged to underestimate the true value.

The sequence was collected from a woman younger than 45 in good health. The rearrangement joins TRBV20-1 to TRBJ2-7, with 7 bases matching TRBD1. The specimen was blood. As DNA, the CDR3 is TGCAGTGCGGGCGACAGGGTTCACCCCTACGAGCAGTACTTC. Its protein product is CSAGDRVHPYEQYF.